These T cell receptor beta chains were read from a single sample in a study of identical twins. TCRdb analysed the 5' RACE reads with MiXCR anew, one entry per CDR3 protein. The sample consists of 450,000 to 600,000 distinct CDR3 sequences, about 20% of them appearing once. The same sample was also studied in work on yellow fever vaccine responses in identical twins.

The sequencing input was CD4+ T cells sorted from blood. These TCRs come from a woman aged 18 to 35 in good health. Both conserved end residues are part of each CDR3. A D gene is named only where the DNA matches it firmly. Part of the rows lack a size; the others show once, few, many or a class for expanded clones.

TGTGCCAGCAGCCAAGACAGGGTAGGCAATGAGCAGTTCTTC	CASSQDRVGNEQFF	TRBV3-1	TRBJ2-1	few	.
TGTGCCAGCAGCTTCTACCAAGAAGCTTTCTTT	CASSFYQEAFF	TRBV7-9	TRBJ1-1	.	.
TGCGCCAGCAGCCCCGGGGAGTACCAAGAGACCCAGTACTTC	CASSPGEYQETQYF	TRBV5-1	TRBJ2-5	.	.
TGTGCCAGCAGCTTAGAGGGGACTAGCGGGGCCCACAATGAGCAGTTCTTC	CASSLEGTSGAHNEQFF	TRBV11-2	TRBJ2-1	.	TRBD2
TGTGCCAGCAGTCGCAGGGGGCTGGGGAGCAATCAGCCCCAGCATTTT	CASSRRGLGSNQPQHF	TRBV28	TRBJ1-5	few	TRBD1
TGCAGTGCTAGAGTCCCGGGGGTAGGGACTGAAGCTTTCTTT	CSARVPGVGTEAFF	TRBV20-1	TRBJ1-1	few	.
TGTGCCAGCAGAGCTAGTACGCGTGCGGATACGCAGTATTTT	CASRASTRADTQYF	TRBV6-2/TRBV6-3	TRBJ2-3	few	.
TGCAGTGCTCATGACGTGATTTACAATGAGCAGTTCTTC	CSAHDVIYNEQFF	TRBV20-1	TRBJ2-1	.	.
TGTGCCAGCAGCTCAAAGGTGATTAGCGGGAGGTCGGCCTACAATGAGCAGTTCTTC	CASSSKVISGRSAYNEQFF	TRBV11-1	TRBJ2-1	.	TRBD2
TGTGCCAGCAGTCCCCAGACAGGTATGAACACTGAAGCTTTCTTT	CASSPQTGMNTEAFF	TRBV6-2/TRBV6-3	TRBJ1-1	once	.
TGCGCCAGCAGTGAGTCGAGTAGCGGGAGGGCCGGGGAGCAGTTCTTC	CASSESSSGRAGEQFF	TRBV10-1	TRBJ2-1	.	TRBD2
TGCAGTGCTAGCGGAGGCGTAGGGGTCCGGACCTACGAGCAGTACTTC	CSASGGVGVRTYEQYF	TRBV20-1	TRBJ2-7	.	.
TGCGCCAGCAGCCTAGCGGGACTAGCGGATGAGACCCAGTACTTC	CASSLAGLADETQYF	TRBV5-1	TRBJ2-5	.	TRBD2
TGCGCCAGCAGCCATCCGGGACTCTACCCGTTCTTC	CASSHPGLYPFF	TRBV4-1	TRBJ2-1	few	.
TGTGCCAGCAGCTTGGCGGACCTCCCCCTCTACAATGAGCAGTTCTTC	CASSLADLPLYNEQFF	TRBV7-9	TRBJ2-1	.	.
TGTGCCAGTGGACTAGCGGGGGATACGCAGTATTTT	CASGLAGDTQYF	TRBV12-3/TRBV12-4	TRBJ2-3	.	TRBD2
TGTGCCACCAGCCTTCCCGGGACAGGGGGAGGGAATGAGCAGTTCTTC	CATSLPGTGGGNEQFF	TRBV24-1	TRBJ2-1	.	TRBD1
TGTGCCAGCAACAGAGGGGGCGGCACCGGGGAGCTGTTTTTT	CASNRGGGTGELFF	TRBV7-9	TRBJ2-2	few	TRBD1
TGTGCCAGCAGCCAATCACTTTTAGGGGGCACTGAAGCTTTCTTT	CASSQSLLGGTEAFF	TRBV3-1	TRBJ1-1	.	.
TGTGCCAGCAGCGGGGACTTCAGGCAGCCCCAGCATTTT	CASSGDFRQPQHF	TRBV3-1	TRBJ1-5	.	.
TGTGCCAGCAGGAAACTAGCCGCCCACACCGGGGAGCTGTTTTTT	CASRKLAAHTGELFF	TRBV12-3/TRBV12-4	TRBJ2-2	.	.
TGCGCCAGCAGCTTGGGGGGGACTGTAACCTACGAGCAGTACTTC	CASSLGGTVTYEQYF	TRBV5-1	TRBJ2-7	few	.
TGCAGCGCATGGACAGGGGGCCTTGCGGGTGGCTCCTACGAGCAGTACTTC	CSAWTGGLAGGSYEQYF	TRBV29-1	TRBJ2-7	few	TRBD1
.	CASSFGQGATFF	TRBV3-1	TRBJ1-1	few	.
TGCGCCAGCAGCTCCGCGGATATAGCGGCAACGTACCAAGAGACCCAGTACTTC	CASSSADIAATYQETQYF	TRBV5-1	TRBJ2-5	.	.
TGCAGTGCTGGGAGCGGGGGGGCAGGAGATACGCAGTATTTT	CSAGSGGAGDTQYF	TRBV20-1	TRBJ2-3	.	TRBD2
TGCAGTGCTAGAGCCCTGACGGGGGGGACAGGGGGCCGGACTGAAGCTTTCTTT	CSARALTGGTGGRTEAFF	TRBV20-1	TRBJ1-1	.	TRBD1
TGTGCCAGCACCTCCGACAGGGAGGATGAGCAGTTCTTC	CASTSDREDEQFF	TRBV7-3	TRBJ2-1	few	.
TGTGCCAGCAGCCAGCCCGGGCTGAGCTCCTACAATGAGCAGTTCTTC	CASSQPGLSSYNEQFF	TRBV7-2	TRBJ2-1	.	.
TGTGCCAGCAGTCCTGGGTGGGTTCAAGAGACCCAGTACTTC	CASSPGWVQETQYF	TRBV12-3/TRBV12-4	TRBJ2-5	few	.
TGTGCCAGCAGTTCATCGGGACTAGCTCGTACCGGGGAGCTGTTTTTT	CASSSSGLARTGELFF	TRBV12-3/TRBV12-4	TRBJ2-2	few	TRBD2
TGTGCCAGCAGGGGACAGATCAATCAGCCCCAGCATTTT	CASRGQINQPQHF	TRBV12-3/TRBV12-4	TRBJ1-5	.	TRBD1
TGTGCCAGCAGTTCCCCGGGAGGGATGGGCTACGAGCAGTACTTC	CASSSPGGMGYEQYF	TRBV12-3/TRBV12-4	TRBJ2-7	.	TRBD2
TGTGCCAGCAGCAAACAGCGGGGGGGCTACAATGAGCAGTTCTTC	CASSKQRGGYNEQFF	TRBV12-3/TRBV12-4	TRBJ2-1	few	TRBD2
TGTGCCAGCGGCCCTAGGCCGGGGAGCGGGAACACCGGGGAGCTGTTTTTT	CASGPRPGSGNTGELFF	TRBV12-1	TRBJ2-2	.	.
TGCAGTGCTAGGGGGGGCAGGGGGTACTCCAATCAGCCCCAGCATTTT	CSARGGRGYSNQPQHF	TRBV20-1	TRBJ1-5	.	TRBD1
TGTGCCAGCAGTTTTGAACTAGCGGGCGCAGATACGCAGTATTTT	CASSFELAGADTQYF	TRBV12-3/TRBV12-4	TRBJ2-3	.	TRBD2
TGTGCCAGCAGCACCGGACTAGCGGGAGCGATATATACGCAGTATTTT	CASSTGLAGAIYTQYF	TRBV7-8	TRBJ2-3	.	TRBD2
TGCGCCAGCAGCCAAACTGTGGGGGACACCGGGGAGCTGTTTTTT	CASSQTVGDTGELFF	TRBV4-1	TRBJ2-2	few	.
TGTGCCAGCAGTTCACCCAGGGTACCCTCCTACGAGCAGTACTTC	CASSSPRVPSYEQYF	TRBV28	TRBJ2-7	.	.
TGTGCCAGCAGTGGAGGACTAGCGATATACAATGAGCAGTTCTTC	CASSGGLAIYNEQFF	TRBV12-3/TRBV12-4	TRBJ2-1	.	TRBD2
TGCAGCGTAGGGGACCACAACAATGAGCAGTTCTTC	CSVGDHNNEQFF	TRBV29-1	TRBJ2-1	.	.
TGTGCCAGCACCCGCCCCGGGGCAGGGGAGTACGAGCAGTACTTC	CASTRPGAGEYEQYF	TRBV28	TRBJ2-7	.	.
TGCAGTGCCGTGGGACAGGGGAACACTGAAGCTTTCTTT	CSAVGQGNTEAFF	TRBV20-1	TRBJ1-1	few	TRBD1
TGTGCCAGCACGACAGCGGGTCTTAATCAGCCCCAGCATTTT	CASTTAGLNQPQHF	TRBV12-3/TRBV12-4	TRBJ1-5	few	.
TGTGCCAGCAGTCCAGGGACTAGCGAGCTATACGAGCAGTACTTC	CASSPGTSELYEQYF	TRBV12-3/TRBV12-4	TRBJ2-7	.	TRBD2
TGCGCCAGCAGCCCAGACCGGGGCCCGCCCCAGCATTTT	CASSPDRGPPQHF	TRBV5-1	TRBJ1-5	.	.